Each of the 25 T cell receptor beta chains below was sequenced from the same sample in a study of T-cell memory formation after mild COVID-19. TCRdb reprocessed the 5' RACE reads via MiXCR and lists one record per CDR3 protein. The repertoire holds about 440,000 distinct CDR3 sequences, with 20% as singletons. Sequencing input: PBMCs or a T cell subset sorted from them (not recorded which). These receptors came from an adult woman who had mild COVID-19 (a few samples of this study predate the infection). Cell type and time point are not known.

This clonotype appeared a few times. The rearrangement uses TRBV5-6 and TRBJ1-1, with D unclear. Looked up from germline, CDR1 is SGHDT and CDR2 is YYEEEE. The CDR3 contains 15 residues. V lost 4 bases to trimming and J lost 3 bases, with 16 bases between them. CDR3 in DNA: TGTGCCAGCAGCCTTAGACGTAGGGCGCACACTGAAGCTTTCTTT. Amino acid sequence: CASSLRRRAHTEAFF.

This clonotype was counted a few times. The chain is built from TRBV4-2 and TRBJ1-6, with 12 bases identical to TRBD1. The length of the CDR3 is 18 residues. V lost 1 base and J lost 6; bases outside the gene matches: 7. Germline V lookup: CDR1 LGHNA, CDR2 YNFKEQ. In nucleotides, the CDR3 is TGTGCCAGCAGCCAAGTCCCGGGACAGGGGGCAACTAATTCACCCCTCCACTTT. Amino acid sequence: CASSQVPGQGATNSPLHF.

The chain employs TRBV4-1 and TRBJ2-3, with D possibly being TRBD2 (5 bases). Trimming took 5 bases from V and 4 from J, leaving 13 bases between them. CDR1 and CDR2 (germline): MGHRA, YSYEKL. The length of the CDR3 is 14 residues. Here the CDR3 reads CASSTGVDADTQYF. CDR3 in DNA: TGCGCCAGCAGCACCGGGGTCGACGCAGATACGCAGTATTTT.

The chain employs TRBV12-3 or TRBV12-4 and TRBJ1-4, with D perhaps TRBD1 (6 bases). The CDR3 extends over 15 amino acids. Trimming took 6 bases from V and 7 from J, leaving 18 bases between them. The CDR3 protein is CASREQGIVAEKLFF. The CDR3 bases are TGTGCCAGCAGGGAACAGGGTATTGTGGCTGAAAAACTGTTTTTT.

This clonotype was observed a few times. The V and J genes are TRBV6-1 and TRBJ2-7, with D maybe TRBD1 (6 bases). V was cut by 4 bases and J by 4 bases, with 14 bases left in between. Germline V lookup: CDR1 MNHNS, CDR2 SASEGT. The CDR3 runs to 14 residues. The CDR3, as DNA: TGTGCCAGCAGTGTAAACAGGGTTGAGTACGAGCAGTACTTC. It encodes CASSVNRVEYEQYF.

The chain recombines TRBV10-3 with TRBJ2-1, with D perhaps assigned TRBD1 or TRBD2 (7 bases each). The CDR3 is 18 residues long. The germline V gene has CDR1 ENHRY and CDR2 SYGVKD. Trimming removed 8 bases at V and 4 bases at J, with 27 bases between. For the CDR3, the DNA is TGTGCCATCCGAGTCGAGAGGGAGGGACAGACAATATACAATGAGCAGTTCTTC. This gives the protein CAIRVEREGQTIYNEQFF.

A few counts support this clonotype. V gene TRBV5-6 combines with J gene TRBJ1-1, with D unresolved. Looked up from germline, CDR1 is SGHDT and CDR2 is YYEEEE. The CDR3 totals 15 residues. With 1 base removed from V and 5 bases from J, the gap between germline ends came to 15 bases. The CDR3 protein is CASSLFVVGGTEAFF. In DNA, the CDR3 is TGTGCCAGCAGCTTGTTCGTGGTTGGAGGGACTGAAGCTTTCTTT.

The CDR3 is CASSQGASETQYF. The CDR3 coding sequence is TGTGCCAGCAGCCAAGGGGCCTCGGAGACCCAGTACTTC. This rearrangement joins TRBV3-1 to TRBJ2-5; D not certain. The CDR3 is 13 amino acids. In germline, CDR1 is LGHDT, CDR2 YNNKEL (reference sequence). V shed 1 base and J shed 5 bases, with 8 bases lying between them.

The rearrangement joins TRBV5-1 to TRBJ2-3, with a tentative D call TRBD2 (6 bases). Between the trimmed V and J ends, which lost 0 bases and 1 base, there was a span of 21 bases. From germline, CDR1 is SGHRS and CDR2 YFSETQ. This CDR3 is built from 19 residues. The CDR3 sequence: CASSLGGSGGARGTDTQYF. In DNA, the CDR3 is TGCGCCAGCAGCTTGGGTGGTAGCGGAGGCGCTCGGGGCACAGATACGCAGTATTTT.

V is TRBV30 and J is TRBJ1-1; D gene ambiguous. V gave up 3 bases and J gave up 10 bases, with 6 bases separating them. Per the germline V gene, CDR1 is GTSNPN and CDR2 is SVGIG (reference sequence). This CDR3 contains 9 residues. This CDR3 is CAWRVGAFF. The CDR3 bases are TGTGCCTGGAGGGTTGGAGCTTTCTTT.

This clonotype has more than one count but fewer than ten. The rearrangement uses TRBV6-5 and TRBJ1-2; D remains ambiguous. V was pared by 5 bases and J by 6 bases, with 10 bases between. Looked up from germline, CDR1 is MNHEY and CDR2 is SVGAGI. The CDR3 spans 12 residues. CDR3 sequence: CASSPGLNGYTF. Written as DNA, the CDR3 is TGTGCCAGCAGTCCCGGCCTCAATGGCTACACCTTC.

This clonotype came up a few times. CDR3 nucleotides: TGTGCCAGCAGTTCCAATCACGGGATAGGCGAGACCCAGTACTTC. As protein: CASSSNHGIGETQYF. This rearrangement joins TRBV12-3 or TRBV12-4 to TRBJ2-5; tentatively, D is TRBD2 (5 bases). V lost 4 bases, J lost 5 bases, and 17 bases lay in between. This CDR3 comprises 15 residues.

The chain combines TRBV7-9 with TRBJ1-3; the D gene is possibly TRBD1 (5 bases). The CDR3 has 14 amino acids. The V end was cut by 4 bases, the J end by 1 base, with 8 bases between. Per the germline V gene, CDR1 is SEHNR and CDR2 is FQNEAQ (reference sequence). In DNA, the CDR3 is TGTGCCAGCAGCTCGGGACGGTCTGGAAACACCATATATTTT. This codes for CASSSGRSGNTIYF.

The V and J genes are TRBV5-1 and TRBJ1-3, with TRBD1 as a possible D gene (5 bases). Trimming left V 0 bases short and J 4 bases short, with 8 bases between. The CDR3 has 14 amino acids. The germline V gene has CDR1 SGHRS and CDR2 YFSETQ. Here the CDR3 DNA reads TGCGCCAGCAGCTTGGTGGGGGACGGAAACACCATATATTTT. Protein: CASSLVGDGNTIYF.

Ten or more counts support this clonotype. The gene calls are TRBV3-1 and TRBJ1-3; D might be TRBD1 (5 bases). The CDR3 consists of 14 residues. V lost 2 bases and J lost 1, with 6 bases in between. CDR1 is LGHDT, CDR2 YNNKEL, per germline (reference sequence). CDR3 nucleotides: TGTGCCAGCAGCCAACAGGGTTCTGGAAACACCATATATTTT. It codes for CASSQQGSGNTIYF.

This clonotype occurred many times. This chain links TRBV4-3 with TRBJ2-7; 11 bases are a match to TRBD1. This CDR3 is 16 amino acids long. Germline V CDR1 and CDR2: LGHNA, YSLEER. Trimming took 0 bases from V and 7 from J; bases not matched to a gene: 8. CDR3 amino acids: CASSQDTGQGAKEQYF. The CDR3 DNA sequence: TGCGCCAGCAGCCAAGATACAGGACAGGGGGCTAAAGAGCAGTACTTC.

The chain has TRBV24-1 and TRBJ1-1, with 8 bases lining up with TRBD1. The CDR3 is made up of 15 amino acids. J was trimmed by 1 base and V by 4 bases; bases with no gene match: 4. Germline V CDR1 and CDR2: KGHDR, SFDVKD. The CDR3 is CATSDPGTGNTEAFF. The CDR3 nucleotides read TGTGCCACCAGTGACCCCGGGACAGGGAACACTGAAGCTTTCTTT.

This sequence joins TRBV7-9 and TRBJ2-3; D unresolved. Germline loops: CDR1 SEHNR, CDR2 FQNEAQ (reference sequence). V lost 1 base and J 3 bases, leaving 14 bases between the germline ends. The CDR3 is 16 amino acids. As DNA, the CDR3 is TGTGCCAGCAGCTTAGTTGGCGGCCCCAGTACAGATACGCAGTATTTT. As protein: CASSLVGGPSTDTQYF. Full variable domain (remainder filled in from reference TRBV7-9 and TRBJ2-3): DTGVSQNPRHKITKRGQNVTFRCDPISEHNRLYWYRQTLGQGPEFLTYFQNEAQLEKSRLLSDRFSAERPKGSFSTLEIQRTEQGDSAMYLCASSLVGGPSTDTQYFGPGTRLTVL.

This chain joins TRBV6-5 and TRBJ1-1, with a possible D match to TRBD1 (5 bases). The CDR3 loop spans 12 amino acids. V lost 0 bases, J lost 10 bases, and 9 bases lay in between. Per the germline V gene, CDR1 is MNHEY and CDR2 is SVGAGI. The CDR3 coding sequence is TGTGCCAGCAGTTACTCAGGGGTGCGAGCTTTCTTT. Translated: CASSYSGVRAFF.

This rearrangement joins TRBV29-1 to TRBJ2-5; no clear D gene. There are 15 residues in the CDR3. Germline-derived CDR1 and CDR2 are SQVTM and ANQGSEA. V was pared by 2 bases and J by 1 base, with 14 bases between. DNA for the CDR3: TGCAGCGTTGAACCCCAGATGGCCTCCCAAGAGACCCAGTACTTC. Translated: CSVEPQMASQETQYF.

The chain links TRBV4-1 to TRBJ1-5; tentative D call: TRBD1 (5 bases). Germline CDR1 and CDR2: MGHRA and YSYEKL. Trimming left V 8 bases short and J 8 bases short, with 10 bases between. The CDR3 runs 11 residues. CDR3 residues: CASGGSEPQHF. CDR3 coding DNA: TGCGCCAGCGGGGGTAGCGAGCCCCAGCATTTT.

The chain recombines TRBV27 with TRBJ1-5, with D maybe TRBD1 (6 bases). V lost 7 bases and J lost 7, with 17 bases in between. The CDR3 loop spans 14 amino acids. From germline, CDR1 is MNHEY and CDR2 SMNVEV (reference sequence). The CDR3 bases are TGTGCCAGCAAGGGGGTGGGAGTCCGGCAGCCCCAGCATTTT. This sequence encodes CASKGVGVRQPQHF.

This clonotype was counted only a few times. The chain is built from TRBV7-9 and TRBJ2-2; no reliable D call. V lost 7 bases and J 6 bases, leaving 9 bases between the germline ends. This CDR3 has 12 amino acids. Looked up from germline, CDR1 is SEHNR and CDR2 is FQNEAQ (reference sequence). The CDR3 protein is CASTPLSGELFF. DNA for the CDR3: TGTGCCAGCACCCCCTTGTCCGGGGAGCTGTTTTTT. The entire variable domain, with the rest obtained from reference TRBV7-9 and TRBJ2-2, is as follows: DTGVSQNPRHKITKRGQNVTFRCDPISEHNRLYWYRQTLGQGPEFLTYFQNEAQLEKSRLLSDRFSAERPKGSFSTLEIQRTEQGDSAMYLCASTPLSGELFFGEGSRLTVL.

This clonotype was detected a few times. V gene TRBV6-6 combines with J gene TRBJ2-3; TRBD1 aligns across 8 bases. CDR3 length equals 15 residues. Per the germline V gene, CDR1 is MNHNY and CDR2 is SVGAGI (reference sequence). V was clipped by 6 bases and J by 0 bases; unmatched bases: 5. The CDR3 DNA follows: TGTGCCAGCAGGACAGGGGTCTCTAGCACAGATACGCAGTATTTT. It specifies CASRTGVSSTDTQYF.

This clonotype was observed a handful of times. The V and J genes are TRBV5-4 and TRBJ2-3, with 10 bases matching TRBD2. The CDR3 consists of 14 residues. V trimming: 7 bases; J trimming: 3 bases; junction bases outside the gene matches: 5. Looked up from germline, CDR1 is SGHNT and CDR2 is YYREEE (reference sequence). The CDR3 spells CASLAGVGTDTQYF. DNA of the CDR3: TGTGCCAGCCTAGCGGGGGTTGGGACAGATACGCAGTATTTT.